This T cell receptor beta chain was sequenced during a study of radiation and T cells in renal cell carcinoma. Study-level background: Nephrectomy followed 15 Gy stereotactic body radiation by 4 weeks.

Noted time point: baseline pretreatment blood. Treatment indicated: 15 Gy SBRT to primary tumor, nephrectomy 4 weeks later. Clear cell pathology was present in this patient's renal cell carcinoma. The CDR3 covers 11 residues. V was pared by 4 bases and J by 6 bases, with 8 bases between. Germline V lookup: CDR1 SQVTM, CDR2 ANQGSEA. TCRdb's copy holds only in-frame clones and misses some; the assay was immunoSEQ multiplex PCR. The sample has approximately 94,000 clones, 82% seen once. The V and J genes are TRBV29-1 and TRBJ2-3, with D unclear. The specimen comprised blood, sampled from a patient whose treatment included radiotherapy and nephrectomy. The clonotype comes from a man aged 55 to 70 with renal cell carcinoma. The CDR3 DNA sequence: TGCAGCGTTGTATTCGGGGATACGCAGTATTTT. It yields the protein CSVVFGDTQYF.